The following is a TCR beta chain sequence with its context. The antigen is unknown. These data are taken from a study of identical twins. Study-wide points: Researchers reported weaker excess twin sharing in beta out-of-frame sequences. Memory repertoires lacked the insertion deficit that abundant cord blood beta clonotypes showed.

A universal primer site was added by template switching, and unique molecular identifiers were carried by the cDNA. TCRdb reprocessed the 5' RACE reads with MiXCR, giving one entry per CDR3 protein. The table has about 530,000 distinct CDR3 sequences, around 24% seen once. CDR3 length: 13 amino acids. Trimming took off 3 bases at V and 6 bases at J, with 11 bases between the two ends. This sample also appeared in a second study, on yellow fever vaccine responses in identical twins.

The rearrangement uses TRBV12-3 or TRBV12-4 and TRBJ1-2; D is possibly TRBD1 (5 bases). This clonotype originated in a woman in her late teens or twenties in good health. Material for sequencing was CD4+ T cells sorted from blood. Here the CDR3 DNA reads TGTGCCAGCAGTTTTCGGGGGGGTCATGGCTACACCTTC. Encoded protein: CASSFRGGHGYTF.